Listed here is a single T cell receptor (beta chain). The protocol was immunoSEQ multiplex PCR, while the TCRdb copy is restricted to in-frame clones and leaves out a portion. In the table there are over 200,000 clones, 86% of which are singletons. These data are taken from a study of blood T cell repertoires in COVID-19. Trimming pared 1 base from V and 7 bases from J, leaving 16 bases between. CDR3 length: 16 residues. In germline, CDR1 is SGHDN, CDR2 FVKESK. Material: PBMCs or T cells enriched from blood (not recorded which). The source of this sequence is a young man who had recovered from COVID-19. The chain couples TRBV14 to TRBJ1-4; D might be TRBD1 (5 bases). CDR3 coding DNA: TGTGCCAGCAGCCAAGTGGTAGGGGCGTCCGGTGAAAAACTGTTTTTT. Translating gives CASSQVVGASGEKLFF. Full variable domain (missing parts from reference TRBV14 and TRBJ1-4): EAGVTQFPSHSVIEKGQTVTLRCDPISGHDNLYWYRRVMGKEIKFLLHFVKESKQDESGMPNNRFLAERTGGTYSTLKVQPAELEDSGVYFCASSQVVGASGEKLFFGSGTQLSVL.